This T cell receptor (beta chain) was recovered during a study of blood T cell repertoires in COVID-19. This CDR3 is 14 amino acids long. From germline, CDR1 is GTSNPN and CDR2 SVGIG (reference sequence). Trimming left V 7 bases short and J 0 bases short, with 16 bases between. Authors' data handling: Reference gene primers were amplified, and this amplification served to estimate nucleated cell counts. Here immunoSEQ multiplex PCR was the method, and the copy in TCRdb shows in-frame clones only, minus some. The D gene and trimming were derived from the DNA, and the V and J assignments and clone size from that table. The sample shows 85,000 to 100,000 clones, 65% to 90% of them seen only once.

The chain joins TRBV30 to TRBJ2-7, with TRBD1 as a possible D gene (5 bases). The sample comprised peripheral blood. The sequence derives from a man in his sixties with acute or convalescent COVID-19. CDR3 protein: CAFTATGYSYEQYF. For the CDR3, the DNA is TGTGCCTTTACAGCAACAGGTTACTCCTACGAGCAGTACTTC.